The 31 T cell receptor beta chains reported below all come from one sample, sequenced in a study of shared clonotypes between healthy human individuals. Using immunoSEQ multiplex PCR, the repertoire was profiled, and TCRdb retains in-frame clones only, with some absent. The sample consists of hundreds of thousands of clones, 73% of them appearing once. Sequenced sample: memory CD4+ T cells sorted from blood. The subset was: CD45RA-negative fraction. Source of these receptors: a woman between 25 and 40 years old in good health.

In its sample, this clone was seen many times. The V call is TRBV27, the J call TRBJ2-7; 13 nucleotides agree with TRBD2. The CDR3 contains 16 residues. Trimming took 5 bases from V and 3 from J; bases not matched to a gene: 7. Germline V lookup: CDR1 MNHEY, CDR2 SMNVEV (reference sequence). CDR3 nucleotides: TGTGCCAGCAGTCAGGGACTAGCGGGATTCGGCTACGAGCAGTACTTC. Its translation: CASSQGLAGFGYEQYF.

The V and J genes are TRBV7-2 and TRBJ1-1; weak D call: TRBD1 (5 bases). V was pared by 6 bases and J by 0 bases, with 11 bases between. This CDR3 spans 14 amino acids. Per germline, CDR1 SGHTA and CDR2 FQGNSA. Written as DNA, the CDR3 is TGTGCCAGCAGACCGGGACGGATGAACACTGAAGCTTTCTTT. It encodes CASRPGRMNTEAFF.

V usage is TRBV5-1 and J usage is TRBJ1-1; TRBD1 matches at 9 bases. Germline CDR1 SGHRS, CDR2 YFSETQ. The CDR3 has 13 amino acids. Trimming at V came to 6 bases and at J to 7 bases, leaving 7 bases not matched to a gene. CDR3 bases: TGCGCCAGCACACCGGGACAGGGCCATGAAGCTTTCTTT. Its protein product is CASTPGQGHEAFF.

The rearrangement uses TRBV4-1 and TRBJ2-4; D not certain. Trimming removed 3 bases from V and 0 bases from J, with 12 bases in between. From germline, CDR1 is MGHRA and CDR2 YSYEKL. The CDR3 is 16 residues long. In DNA, the CDR3 is TGCGCCAGCAGCCAGGGCCGAAGGGTAGCCAAAAACATTCAGTACTTC. Protein: CASSQGRRVAKNIQYF.

The chain joins TRBV5-4 to TRBJ2-5, with D possibly TRBD2 on 5 matching bases. Per the germline V gene, CDR1 is SGHNT and CDR2 is YYREEE (reference sequence). V gave up 3 bases and J gave up 5 bases, with 11 bases separating them. The CDR3 runs to 13 residues. The CDR3 loop is CASSSDPSETQYF. The DNA of the CDR3 is TGTGCCAGCAGCTCGGACCCTAGCGAGACCCAGTACTTC.

This CDR3 is CASSQARGSGRAWTDTQYF. The CDR3 region has the DNA TGCGCCAGCAGCCAAGCAAGGGGTAGCGGGAGGGCCTGGACAGATACGCAGTATTTT. The chain combines TRBV4-1 with TRBJ2-3, with 11 bases identical to TRBD2. The CDR3 is made up of 19 amino acids. The germline V gene has CDR1 MGHRA and CDR2 YSYEKL. With V trimmed by 1 base and J by 3 bases, 12 bases remained unmatched.

The chain links TRBV5-8 to TRBJ2-2, with TRBD1 matching over 8 bases. Trimming at V came to 4 bases and at J to 8 bases, leaving 7 bases not matched to a gene. There are 14 residues in the CDR3. Germline CDR1 SGHTS, CDR2 YDEGEE. CDR3 amino acids: CASSRTGTGGELFF. CDR3 coding DNA: TGTGCCAGCAGCAGAACCGGGACAGGAGGGGAGCTGTTTTTT.

V gene TRBV11-2 combines with J gene TRBJ2-7, with 8 nucleotides matching TRBD1. V shed 2 bases, J shed 6 bases, and the junction held 6 bases outside the gene matches. Germline CDR1 SGHAT, CDR2 FQNNGV. The CDR3 extends over 14 amino acids. Written as DNA, the CDR3 is TGTGCCAGCAGCTTACAGGGGGCAGTAGGCGAGCAGTACTTC. It translates to CASSLQGAVGEQYF.

The gene calls are TRBV11-3 and TRBJ2-1; D gene unclear. Germline lookup yields CDR1 SGHNT and CDR2 YENEEA. The CDR3 spans 14 residues. V was pared by 10 bases and J by 0 bases, with 13 bases between. CDR3 bases: TGTGCCACTCTCGACCATAGCTCCTACAATGAGCAGTTCTTC. This codes for CATLDHSSYNEQFF.

The rearrangement joins TRBV6-6 to TRBJ2-1; TRBD2 aligns across 9 bases. In germline, CDR1 is MNHNY, CDR2 SVGAGI (reference sequence). This CDR3 is built from 16 residues. Losses at the gene ends were 4 bases for V and 2 bases for J; bases not matched to a gene: 6. CDR3 sequence: CASSSLAGRAYNEQFF. CDR3 DNA sequence: TGTGCCAGCAGTTCCCTAGCGGGGAGAGCCTACAATGAGCAGTTCTTC.

Turning to this clone: The same CDR3 can be traced to other DNA sequences in this sample. This sequence joins TRBV18 and TRBJ2-3, with D unclear. The CDR3 covers 11 residues. V shed 6 bases and J shed 3 bases, with 4 bases lying between them. From germline, CDR1 is KGHSH and CDR2 LQKENI. The CDR3 loop is CASSPTDTQYF. The CDR3, as DNA: TGTGCCAGCTCCCCTACAGATACGCAGTATTTT.

For this clone: Other DNA sequences within the sample encode an identical CDR3. The rearrangement joins TRBV20-1 to TRBJ2-7; possible D gene TRBD2, 5 bases. V lost 3 bases, J lost 4 bases, and 7 bases lay in between. The CDR3 runs to 11 residues. CDR1 is DFQATT, CDR2 SNEGSKA, per germline (reference sequence). CDR3 bases: TGCAGTGCTAGGAGGGATTACGAGCAGTACTTC. The encoded protein is CSARRDYEQYF.

The chain couples TRBV18 to TRBJ1-1; unclear D gene. CDR1 and CDR2 (germline): KGHSH, LQKENI. This CDR3 is 11 amino acids long. Trimming took off 3 bases at V and 7 bases at J, with 6 bases between the two ends. The CDR3 loop is CASSPYNEAFF. DNA of the CDR3: TGTGCCAGCTCACCCTACAATGAAGCTTTCTTT.

The chain uses TRBV9 and TRBJ2-1; no definite D call. The V and J ends lost 0 bases and 10 bases respectively, with 11 bases between them. CDR1 and CDR2 (germline): SGDLS, YYNGEE. CDR3 length: 13 amino acids. CDR3 sequence reads: CASSVAQELEQFF. CDR3 DNA: TGTGCCAGCAGCGTAGCTCAGGAACTAGAGCAGTTCTTC.

This clone was counted once. The CDR3 sequence: CASSTQGEHEKLFF. CDR3 in DNA: TGTGCCAGTAGTACCCAGGGGGAGCATGAAAAACTGTTTTTT. The gene calls are TRBV19 and TRBJ1-4; TRBD1 aligns across 7 bases. From germline, CDR1 is LNHDA and CDR2 SQIVND (reference sequence). The junction had 5 bases not matched to a gene; V was cut back by 4 bases and J by 6 bases. The CDR3 extends over 14 amino acids.

This clone was picked up a small number of times. The chain is built from TRBV7-8 and TRBJ2-1, with 7 nucleotides matching TRBD2. Germline CDR1 and CDR2: SGHVS and FQNEAQ. Trimming removed 1 base from V and 6 bases from J; junction bases left unmatched: 6. This CDR3 has 15 amino acids. CDR3 DNA: TGTGCCAGCAGCTTAGGAATCGGGAGGATCAATGAGCAGTTCTTC. Translated: CASSLGIGRINEQFF.

The chain has TRBV4-1 and TRBJ2-3; tentatively, D is TRBD2 (5 bases). There are 17 residues in the CDR3. CDR1 is MGHRA, CDR2 YSYEKL, per germline. V was cut by 3 bases and J by 3 bases, with 19 bases left in between. The DNA for the CDR3 is TGCGCCAGCAGCCAGCATGGAAGGCTAGCAGCGACAGATACGCAGTATTTT. Its translation: CASSQHGRLAATDTQYF.

The chain links TRBV5-1 to TRBJ2-2; no definite D call. CDR1 is SGHRS, CDR2 YFSETQ, per germline. The CDR3 contains 16 residues. Trimming took 1 base from V and 5 from J, leaving 15 bases between them. CDR3 nucleotides: TGCGCCAGCAGCTTGCACGACCTCCCGGCAACCGGGGAGCTGTTTTTT. Translation: CASSLHDLPATGELFF.

The chain uses TRBV27 and TRBJ1-5, with D possibly being TRBD1 (5 bases). V dropped 11 bases and J dropped 7 bases, with 9 bases sitting between them. Germline values: CDR1 MNHEY, CDR2 SMNVEV (reference sequence). The CDR3 spans 10 residues. The CDR3 sequence is CAPGTQPQHF. CDR3 bases: TGTGCCCCTGGGACCCAGCCCCAGCATTTT.

This sequence joins TRBV28 and TRBJ1-5; maybe TRBD1 (5 bases). CDR3 length equals 15 residues. Trimming pared 3 bases from V and 10 bases from J, leaving 19 bases between. Germline assignment: CDR1 MDHEN and CDR2 SYDVKM. The CDR3 DNA reads as TGTGCCAGCAGTTTCCGGGACTCGCGCAAGGATCCCCAGCATTTT. Its translation is CASSFRDSRKDPQHF. Looking up the rest from reference TRBV28 and TRBJ1-5 gives the full variable domain: DVKVTQSSRYLVKRTGEKVFLECVQDMDHENMFWYRQDPGLGLRLIYFSYDVKMKEKGDIPEGYSVSREKKERFSLILESASTNQTSMYLCASSFRDSRKDPQHFGDGTRLSIL.

The J gene is TRBJ1-1, the V gene TRBV27, with D possibly being TRBD1 (6 bases). Trimming took 5 bases from V and 9 from J, leaving 19 bases between them. Germline V gene lookup returns CDR1 MNHEY and CDR2 SMNVEV (reference sequence). This CDR3 has 14 residues. In DNA, the CDR3 is TGTGCCAGCAGTACCACGGCATCGGGGGGGCAAGCTTTCTTT. Translation: CASSTTASGGQAFF.

The chain links TRBV28 to TRBJ1-5, with 7 nucleotides matching TRBD1. Germline values: CDR1 MDHEN, CDR2 SYDVKM. V trimming: 6 bases; J trimming: 6 bases; junction bases outside the gene matches: 11. The CDR3 is 15 residues long. As DNA, the CDR3 is TGTGCCAGCAGCTTTCCACAGGGGAGGCGTCAGCCCCAGCATTTT. Translating it yields CASSFPQGRRQPQHF.

For this clone: This sample also contains other DNA sequences that code for the same CDR3. The V call is TRBV4-1, the J call TRBJ2-7; 8 nucleotides line up with TRBD2. Germline V gene lookup returns CDR1 MGHRA and CDR2 YSYEKL. CDR3 length: 15 residues. V shed 2 bases and J 0 bases; nucleotides not matched to a gene: 3. The CDR3 sequence is CASSQPTSGSYEQYF. The CDR3 DNA sequence: TGCGCCAGCAGCCAACCAACTAGCGGCTCCTACGAGCAGTACTTC.

About this clone itself: One base separates it from a far larger clone, so it is likely a read error. Other DNA sequences in the same sample also yield this CDR3. The chain couples TRBV19 to TRBJ2-4; TRBD2 might be the D (5 bases). This CDR3 has 16 amino acids. In germline, CDR1 is LNHDA, CDR2 SQIVND (reference sequence). The CDR3 nucleotides read TGTGCCAGTAGTATAAGACCAATTCTAGCCAAAAACATTCAGTACTTT. Translated, it gives CASSIRPILAKNIQYF.

The chain is built from TRBV30 and TRBJ1-1, with D maybe TRBD1 (6 bases). V dropped 2 bases and J dropped 0 bases, with 19 bases sitting between them. The CDR3 has 17 amino acids. The germline V gene encodes CDR1 GTSNPN and CDR2 SVGIG (reference sequence). The CDR3 region is CAWSPGPRQVMNTEAFF. CDR3 DNA: TGTGCCTGGAGTCCCGGCCCCCGACAGGTGATGAACACTGAAGCTTTCTTT.

Written as DNA, the CDR3 is TGTGCCAGCAGTAGCGACCCTTGGGGCTACACCTTC. It specifies CASSSDPWGYTF. The V gene is TRBV2, the J gene TRBJ1-2; no reliable D call. The CDR3 contains 12 residues. The germline gives CDR1 SNHLY, CDR2 FYNNEI. V lost 5 bases to trimming and J lost 8 bases, with 12 bases between them.

Note on this clone: Other nucleotide sequences in the sample specify the same CDR3. The genes are TRBV11-2 and TRBJ2-5; TRBD1 aligns across 12 bases. Trimming took 3 bases from V and 5 from J; bases not matched to a gene: 1. Germline lookup yields CDR1 SGHAT and CDR2 FQNNGV. The CDR3 is made up of 14 amino acids. The CDR3 nucleotides are TGTGCCAGCAGCTTGGGACAGGGGGCCGAGACCCAGTACTTC. Amino acids: CASSLGQGAETQYF.

This clone was counted a single time. This chain joins TRBV28 and TRBJ2-7, with a possible D match to TRBD1 (6 bases). Trimming left V 2 bases short and J 4 bases short, with 15 bases between. This CDR3 is 15 amino acids long. Germline assignment: CDR1 MDHEN and CDR2 SYDVKM. The CDR3 nucleotides are TGTGCCAGCAGTTTAATGGTGGGGGCCGGATACGAGCAGTACTTC. It encodes CASSLMVGAGYEQYF.

The gene calls are TRBV19 and TRBJ1-5, with 9 bases identical to TRBD1. The CDR3 contains 15 residues. The V gene's germline CDR1 is LNHDA and CDR2 SQIVND (reference sequence). V shed 6 bases and J 4 bases; nucleotides not matched to a gene: 7. CDR3 sequence: CASREETGGNQPQHF. The CDR3 DNA is TGTGCCAGTAGGGAAGAGACAGGGGGGAATCAGCCCCAGCATTTT.

This clone ranks as medium-sized. The chain links TRBV10-2 to TRBJ1-1; D may be TRBD1 (5 bases). The CDR3 contains 14 residues. The V gene lost 10 bases and the J gene lost 1 base, with 16 bases spanning the gap. Germline values: CDR1 WSHSY, CDR2 SAAADI. CDR3 residues: CATRTFTGNTEAFF. The CDR3 region has the DNA TGCGCCACCAGGACATTCACAGGGAACACTGAAGCTTTCTTT.

This clone turned up a few times. The chain carries TRBV20-1 and TRBJ1-1, with TRBD1 as a possible D gene (5 bases). The germline V gene has CDR1 DFQATT and CDR2 SNEGSKA (reference sequence). The germline V and J ends were trimmed by 3 bases and 8 bases, with 7 bases remaining between them. CDR3 length equals 10 residues. CDR3 loop: CSASGHEAFF. For the CDR3, the DNA is TGCAGTGCTAGCGGACACGAAGCTTTCTTT.